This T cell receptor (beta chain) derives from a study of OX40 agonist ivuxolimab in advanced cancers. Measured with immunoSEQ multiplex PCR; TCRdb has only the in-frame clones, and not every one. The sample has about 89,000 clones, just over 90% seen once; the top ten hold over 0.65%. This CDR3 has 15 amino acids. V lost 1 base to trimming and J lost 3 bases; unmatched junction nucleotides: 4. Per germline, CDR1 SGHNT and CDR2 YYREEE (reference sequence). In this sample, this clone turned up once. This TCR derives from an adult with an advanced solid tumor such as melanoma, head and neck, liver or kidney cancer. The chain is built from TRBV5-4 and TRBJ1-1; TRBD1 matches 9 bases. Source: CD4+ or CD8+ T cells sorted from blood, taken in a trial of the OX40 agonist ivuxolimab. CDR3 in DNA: TGTGCCAGCAGCTTGCTCACAGGGGGCTACACTGAAGCTTTCTTT. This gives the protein CASSLLTGGYTEAFF. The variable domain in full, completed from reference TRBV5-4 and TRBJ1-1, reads ETGVTQSPTHLIKTRGQQVTLRCSSQSGHNTVSWYQQALGQGPQFIFQYYREEENGRGNFPPRFSGLQFPNYSSELNVNALELDDSALYLCASSLLTGGYTEAFFGQGTRLTVV.